The sequence of this TCR beta chain was determined in a study of radiotherapy plus CTLA-4 blockade in lung cancer. Whole-study results and caveats: Following radiotherapy plus ipilimumab, tumor-derived TCR clones expanded in the blood.

Those with chemo-refractory metastatic non-small-cell lung cancer were treated with focal radiation combined with CTLA-4 blockade using ipilimumab. Clones were read by immunoSEQ multiplex PCR, and TCRdb kept only the in-frame ones, dropping some. The sample shows about 100,000 clones, 83% of them seen only once. For this clone: The target antigen is unknown.

The receptor's source is a human donor with non-small cell lung cancer who had stable disease on radiotherapy plus ipilimumab. The input for sequencing was peripheral blood, taken from a patient treated with radiotherapy plus ipilimumab.

CDR3 loop: CASSSGGTVSYEQYF. CDR3 bases: TGCGCCAGCAGCAGCGGGGGAACAGTCTCCTACGAGCAGTACTTC. J is TRBJ2-7 and V is TRBV5-1; TRBD2 aligns across 8 bases. The CDR3 has 15 amino acids. The germline CDR1 and CDR2 sequences are SGHRS and YFSETQ. The ends lost 4 bases at V and 0 bases at J; junction bases unmatched: 6. Using reference TRBV5-1 and TRBJ2-7 for the parts outside the CDR3, the full variable domain is KAGVTQTPRYLIKTRGQQVTLSCSPISGHRSVSWYQQTPGQGLQFLFEYFSETQRNKGNFPGRFSGRQFSNSRSEMNVSTLELGDSALYLCASSSGGTVSYEQYFGPGTRLTVT.